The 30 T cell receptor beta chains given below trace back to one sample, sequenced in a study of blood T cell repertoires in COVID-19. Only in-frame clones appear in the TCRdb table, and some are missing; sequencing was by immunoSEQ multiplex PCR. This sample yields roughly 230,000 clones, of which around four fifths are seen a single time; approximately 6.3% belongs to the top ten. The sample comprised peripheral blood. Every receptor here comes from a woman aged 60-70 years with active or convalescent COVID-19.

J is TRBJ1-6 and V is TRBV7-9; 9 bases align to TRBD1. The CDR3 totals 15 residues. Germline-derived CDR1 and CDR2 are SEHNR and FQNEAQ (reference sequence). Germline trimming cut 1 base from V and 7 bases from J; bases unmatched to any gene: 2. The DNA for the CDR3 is TGTGCCAGCAGCTTAGGACAGGGGGTAAATTCACCCCTCCACTTT. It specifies CASSLGQGVNSPLHF.

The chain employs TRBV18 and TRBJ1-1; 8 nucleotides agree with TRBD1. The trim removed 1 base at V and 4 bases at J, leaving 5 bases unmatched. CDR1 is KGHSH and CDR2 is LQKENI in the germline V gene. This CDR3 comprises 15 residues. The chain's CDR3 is CASSPRITGGTEAFF. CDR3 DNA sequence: TGTGCCAGCTCACCACGCATCACAGGGGGCACTGAAGCTTTCTTT.

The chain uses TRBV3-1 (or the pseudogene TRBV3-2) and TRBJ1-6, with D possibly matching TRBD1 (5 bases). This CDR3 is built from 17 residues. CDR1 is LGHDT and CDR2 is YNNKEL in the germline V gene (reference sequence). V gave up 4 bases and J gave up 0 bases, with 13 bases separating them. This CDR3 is CASSLSQGSSYNSPLHF. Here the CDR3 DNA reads TGTGCCAGCAGCCTTTCCCAGGGAAGCTCCTATAATTCACCCCTCCACTTT.

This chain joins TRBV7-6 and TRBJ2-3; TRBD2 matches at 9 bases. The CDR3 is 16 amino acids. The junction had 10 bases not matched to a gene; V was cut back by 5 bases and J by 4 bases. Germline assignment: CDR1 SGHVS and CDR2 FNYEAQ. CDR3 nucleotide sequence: TGTGCCAGCAGCCCCCTAGGGGGGACTAGCTCAGATACGCAGTATTTT. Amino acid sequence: CASSPLGGTSSDTQYF.

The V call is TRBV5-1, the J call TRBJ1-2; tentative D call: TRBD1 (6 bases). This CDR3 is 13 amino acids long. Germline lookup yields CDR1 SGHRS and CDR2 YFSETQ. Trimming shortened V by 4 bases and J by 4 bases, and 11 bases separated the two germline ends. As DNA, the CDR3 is TGCGCCAGCAGCCCGGACAGTTCCTATGGCTACACCTTC. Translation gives CASSPDSSYGYTF.

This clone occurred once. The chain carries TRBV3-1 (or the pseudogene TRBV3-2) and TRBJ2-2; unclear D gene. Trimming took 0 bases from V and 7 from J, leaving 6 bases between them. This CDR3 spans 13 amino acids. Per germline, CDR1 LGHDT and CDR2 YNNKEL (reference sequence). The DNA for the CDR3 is TGTGCCAGCAGCCAAGATAAACTCGGGGAGCTGTTTTTT. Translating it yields CASSQDKLGELFF.

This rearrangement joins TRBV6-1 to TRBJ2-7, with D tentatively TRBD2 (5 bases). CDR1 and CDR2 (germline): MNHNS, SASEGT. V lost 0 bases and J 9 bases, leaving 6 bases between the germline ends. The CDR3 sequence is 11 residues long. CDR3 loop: CASSEARGQYV. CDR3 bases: TGTGCCAGCAGTGAAGCCCGGGGGCAGTACGTC.

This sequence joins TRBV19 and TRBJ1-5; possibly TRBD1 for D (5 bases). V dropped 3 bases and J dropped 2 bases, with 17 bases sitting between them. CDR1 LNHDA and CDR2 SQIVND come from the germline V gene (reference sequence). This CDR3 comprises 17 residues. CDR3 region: CASSMGQGNTGNQPQHF. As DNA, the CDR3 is TGTGCCAGTAGTATGGGCCAGGGTAATACGGGCAATCAGCCCCAGCATTTT.

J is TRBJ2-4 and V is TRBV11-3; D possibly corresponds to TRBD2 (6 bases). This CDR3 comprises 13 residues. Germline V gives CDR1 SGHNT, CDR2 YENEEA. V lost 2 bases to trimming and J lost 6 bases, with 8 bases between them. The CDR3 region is CASSLTAGNIQYF. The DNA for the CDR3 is TGTGCCAGCAGCTTAACAGCGGGAAACATTCAGTACTTC. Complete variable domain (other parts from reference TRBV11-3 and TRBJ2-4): EAGVVQSPRYKIIEKKQPVAFWCNPISGHNTLYWYLQNLGQGPELLIRYENEEAVDDSQLPKDRFSAERLKGVDSTLKIQPAELGDSAVYLCASSLTAGNIQYFGAGTRLSVL.

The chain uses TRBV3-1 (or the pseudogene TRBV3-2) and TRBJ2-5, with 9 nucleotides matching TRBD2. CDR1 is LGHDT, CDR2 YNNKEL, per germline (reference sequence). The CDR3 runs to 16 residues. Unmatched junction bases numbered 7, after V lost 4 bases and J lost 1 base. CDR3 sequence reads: CASSPLAGLVQETQYF. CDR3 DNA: TGTGCCAGCAGCCCCCTAGCGGGGCTGGTCCAAGAGACCCAGTACTTC.

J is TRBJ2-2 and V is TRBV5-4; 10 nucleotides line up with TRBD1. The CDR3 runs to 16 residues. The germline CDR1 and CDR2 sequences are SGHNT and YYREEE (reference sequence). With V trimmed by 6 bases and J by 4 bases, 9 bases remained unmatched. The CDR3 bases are TGTGCCAGCACCGACAGGGGGCTTTCGAGCACCGGGGAGCTGTTTTTT. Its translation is CASTDRGLSSTGELFF.

The CDR3 protein is CASSLGDRESGELFF. DNA for the CDR3: TGTGCCAGCAGCTTAGGGGACAGAGAGTCCGGGGAGCTGTTTTTT. The chain has TRBV11-2 and TRBJ2-2; TRBD1 matches 7 bases. Germline assignment: CDR1 SGHAT and CDR2 FQNNGV. The J segment lost 6 bases and the V segment lost 1 base, leaving 5 bases of the junction unmatched. This CDR3 is 15 amino acids long.

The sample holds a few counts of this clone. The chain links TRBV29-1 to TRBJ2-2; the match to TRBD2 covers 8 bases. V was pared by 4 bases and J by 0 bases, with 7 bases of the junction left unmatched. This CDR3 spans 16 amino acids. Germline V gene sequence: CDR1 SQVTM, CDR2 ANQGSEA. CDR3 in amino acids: CSVVGLDQANTGELFF. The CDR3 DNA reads TGCAGCGTTGTGGGACTAGACCAAGCGAACACCGGGGAGCTGTTTTTT.

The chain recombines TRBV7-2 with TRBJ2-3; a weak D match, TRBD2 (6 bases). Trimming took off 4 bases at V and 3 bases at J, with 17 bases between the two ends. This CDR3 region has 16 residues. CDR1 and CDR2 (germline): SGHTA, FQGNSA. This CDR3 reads CASSSAWGRITDTQYF. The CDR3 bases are TGTGCCAGCAGCTCAGCATGGGGGAGGATTACAGATACGCAGTATTTT.

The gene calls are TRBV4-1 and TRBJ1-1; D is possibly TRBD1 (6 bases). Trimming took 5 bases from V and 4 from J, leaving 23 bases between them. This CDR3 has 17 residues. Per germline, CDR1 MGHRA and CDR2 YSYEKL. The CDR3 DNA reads TGCGCCAGCAGCTCACCCCTAATTTATAGGGGGGGCACTGAAGCTTTCTTT. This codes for CASSSPLIYRGGTEAFF.

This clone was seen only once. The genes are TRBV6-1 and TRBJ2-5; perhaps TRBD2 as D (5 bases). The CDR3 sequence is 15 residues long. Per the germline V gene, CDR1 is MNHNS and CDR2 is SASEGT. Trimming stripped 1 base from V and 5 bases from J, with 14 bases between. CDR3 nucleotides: TGTGCCAGCAGTGAAGGGGGTCGGGGTTGGGAGACCCAGTACTTC. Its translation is CASSEGGRGWETQYF.

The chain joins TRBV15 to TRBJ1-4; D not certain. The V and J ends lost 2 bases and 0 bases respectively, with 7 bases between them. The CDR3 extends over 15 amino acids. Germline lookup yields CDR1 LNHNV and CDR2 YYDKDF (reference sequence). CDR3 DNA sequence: TGTGCCACCAGCAGACCAGGCACAACTAATGAAAAACTGTTTTTT. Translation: CATSRPGTTNEKLFF.

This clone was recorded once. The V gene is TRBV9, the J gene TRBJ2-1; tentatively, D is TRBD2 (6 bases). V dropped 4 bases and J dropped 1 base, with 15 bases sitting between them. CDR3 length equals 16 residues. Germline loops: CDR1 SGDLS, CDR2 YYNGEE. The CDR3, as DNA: TGTGCCAGCAGCCGGGTGGGAGGCAGATCCTACAATGAGCAGTTCTTC. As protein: CASSRVGGRSYNEQFF.

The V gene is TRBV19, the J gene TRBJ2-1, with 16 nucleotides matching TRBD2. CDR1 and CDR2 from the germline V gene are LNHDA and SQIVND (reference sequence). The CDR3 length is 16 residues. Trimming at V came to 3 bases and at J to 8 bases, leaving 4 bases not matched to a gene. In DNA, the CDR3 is TGTGCCAGTAGTATGGGGACTAGCGGGGGGGCTGATGAGCAGTTCTTC. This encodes CASSMGTSGGADEQFF.

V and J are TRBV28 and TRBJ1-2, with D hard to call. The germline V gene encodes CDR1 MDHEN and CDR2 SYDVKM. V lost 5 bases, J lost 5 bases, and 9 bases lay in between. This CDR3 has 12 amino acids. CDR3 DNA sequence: TGTGCCAGCAGTCCTCCCCTTTATGGCTACACCTTC. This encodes CASSPPLYGYTF.

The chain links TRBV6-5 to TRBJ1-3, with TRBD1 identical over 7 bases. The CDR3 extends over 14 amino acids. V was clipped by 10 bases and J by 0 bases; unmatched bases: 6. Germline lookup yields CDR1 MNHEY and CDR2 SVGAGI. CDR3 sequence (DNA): TGTGCCACCGGGGACAGTACCTCTGGAAACACCATATATTTT. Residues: CATGDSTSGNTIYF.

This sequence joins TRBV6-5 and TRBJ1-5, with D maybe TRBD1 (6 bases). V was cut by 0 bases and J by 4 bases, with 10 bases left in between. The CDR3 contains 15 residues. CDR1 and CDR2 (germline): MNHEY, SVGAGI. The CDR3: CASSYSAQGNQPQHF. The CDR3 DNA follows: TGTGCCAGCAGTTACTCGGCCCAGGGGAATCAGCCCCAGCATTTT.

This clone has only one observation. CDR3 sequence (DNA): TGTGCCAGCAGTTCCACAGGGTTGCCGGGGAATGAAAAACTGTTTTTT. Translation: CASSSTGLPGNEKLFF. The V gene is TRBV28, the J gene TRBJ1-4, with D perhaps matching TRBD1 (6 bases). CDR1 MDHEN and CDR2 SYDVKM come from the germline V gene. Trimming stripped 4 bases from V and 5 bases from J, with 17 bases between. This CDR3 contains 16 residues.

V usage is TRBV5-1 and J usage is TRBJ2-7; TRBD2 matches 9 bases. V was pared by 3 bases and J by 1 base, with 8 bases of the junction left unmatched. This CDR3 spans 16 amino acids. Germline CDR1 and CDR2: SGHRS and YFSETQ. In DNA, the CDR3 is TGCGCCAGCAGCTACACGACTAGCGGAGCTTCCTACGAGCAGTACTTC. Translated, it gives CASSYTTSGASYEQYF.

CDR3 sequence (DNA): TGCGCCAGCAGCCTACTACTAGCGGGAAGGGGATACAATGAGCAGTTCTTC. Its translation: CASSLLLAGRGYNEQFF. The chain has TRBV5-1 and TRBJ2-1; 10 bases agree with TRBD2. There are 17 residues in the CDR3. Germline V CDR1 and CDR2: SGHRS, YFSETQ. J lost 4 bases, V lost 4 bases, and 11 bases had no gene match.

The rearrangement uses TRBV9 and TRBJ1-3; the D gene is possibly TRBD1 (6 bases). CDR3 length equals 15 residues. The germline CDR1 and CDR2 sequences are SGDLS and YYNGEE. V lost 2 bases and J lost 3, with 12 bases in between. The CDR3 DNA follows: TGTGCCAGCAGCGTGGGGGGGCTCTTTGGAAACACCATATATTTT. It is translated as CASSVGGLFGNTIYF. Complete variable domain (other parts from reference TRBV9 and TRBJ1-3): DSGVTQTPKHLITATGQRVTLRCSPRSGDLSVYWYQQSLDQGLQFLIQYYNGEERAKGNILERFSAQQFPDLHSELNLSSLELGDSALYFCASSVGGLFGNTIYFGEGSWLTVV.

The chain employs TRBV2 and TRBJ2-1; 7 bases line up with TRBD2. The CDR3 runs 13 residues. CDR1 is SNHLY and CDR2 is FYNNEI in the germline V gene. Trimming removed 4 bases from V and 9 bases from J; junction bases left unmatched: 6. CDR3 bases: TGTGCCAGCAGTGGACTAGCCGCCATTGAGCAGTTCTTC. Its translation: CASSGLAAIEQFF.

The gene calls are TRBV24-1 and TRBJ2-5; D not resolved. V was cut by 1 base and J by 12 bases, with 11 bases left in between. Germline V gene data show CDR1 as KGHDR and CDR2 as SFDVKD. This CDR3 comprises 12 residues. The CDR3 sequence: CATSDFYRVEYF. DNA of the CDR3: TGTGCCACCAGTGATTTTTATCGGGTGGAGTACTTC.

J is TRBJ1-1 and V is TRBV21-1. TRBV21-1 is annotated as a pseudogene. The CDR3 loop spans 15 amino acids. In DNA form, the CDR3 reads TGTGCCAGCAGTCACCACGGGAAAGCCCAAACTGAAGCTTTCTTT. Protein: CASSHHGKAQTEAFF.

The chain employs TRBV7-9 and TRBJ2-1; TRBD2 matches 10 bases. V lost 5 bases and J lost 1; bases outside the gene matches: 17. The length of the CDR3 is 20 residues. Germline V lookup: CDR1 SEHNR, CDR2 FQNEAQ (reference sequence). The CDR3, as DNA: TGTGCCAGCAGCCGGGGCCTCGGGACTAGCGCGGGGAGATCCTACAATGAGCAGTTCTTC. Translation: CASSRGLGTSAGRSYNEQFF.